This T cell receptor beta chain was obtained from a study of cytomegalovirus exposure and HLA in healthy donors. As for the study in general: In terms of ancestry, the Caucasian-associated cluster contained around four fifths of the approximately 420 genotyped donors.

Study-wide points: As was reported, the classifier diagnosed cytomegalovirus status with high specificity and sensitivity. The study designated some 180 TCR beta chains cytomegalovirus-associated. A missense DCLRE1C variant was associated with V- and J-gene trimming of TCR beta chains in a later analysis, and an independent cohort replicated the association.

Primers included in the PCR were 60 Vbeta and 13 Jbeta primers. Profiling relied on immunoSEQ multiplex PCR, and the TCRdb table lists in-frame clones only, not all of them. The sample lists about 93,000 clones; over 55% were seen once. The V gene lost 0 bases and the J gene lost 1 base, with 3 bases spanning the gap. Per germline, CDR1 SGHNT and CDR2 YYREEE (reference sequence). This CDR3 spans 13 amino acids. In the case of this clone: The antigen remains undetermined.

The source material was PBMCs. The chain combines TRBV5-4 with TRBJ2-3; no definite D call. The clonotype was recovered from a boy between 5 and 17 years old in good health and CMV-seropositive. The CDR3 DNA reads as TGTGCCAGCAGCTTGGAGCGCACAGATACGCAGTATTTT. It specifies CASSLERTDTQYF.